What follows are 29 T cell receptor beta chains derived from one specimen sequenced in a study of blood T cell repertoires in COVID-19. The table came from immunoSEQ multiplex PCR; TCRdb's copy has only in-frame clones and leaves some out. The sample includes 150,000 to 200,000 clones, around four fifths of them seen just once. The sequenced sample consisted of peripheral blood. The receptors here all came from a man between 25 and 39 years old with active or convalescent COVID-19.

Here the CDR3 reads CASSFGHSNQPQHF. For the CDR3, the DNA is TGTGCCAGCAGCTTCGGACATAGCAATCAGCCCCAGCATTTT. This chain links TRBV11-2 with TRBJ1-5, with TRBD1 as a possible D gene (5 bases). Germline V gene sequence: CDR1 SGHAT, CDR2 FQNNGV. CDR3 length equals 14 residues. V was trimmed by 3 bases and J by 0 bases, leaving 6 bases between them. Full variable domain (rest looked up from reference TRBV11-2 and TRBJ1-5): EAGVAQSPRYKIIEKRQSVAFWCNPISGHATLYWYQQILGQGPKLLIQFQNNGVVDDSQLPKDRFSAERLKGVDSTLKIQPAKLEDSAVYLCASSFGHSNQPQHFGDGTRLSIL.

This clone came up many times. The chain uses TRBV19 and TRBJ1-2; a weak D match, TRBD1 (5 bases). The CDR3 sequence is 11 residues long. In germline, CDR1 is LNHDA, CDR2 SQIVND (reference sequence). The V and J ends lost 6 bases and 3 bases respectively, with 5 bases between them. This chain's CDR3 is CASRTDYGYTF. The CDR3 DNA reads TGTGCCAGTAGGACAGACTATGGCTACACCTTC.

This clone was recorded a few times. The chain has TRBV7-9 and TRBJ1-1, with D possibly being TRBD1 (5 bases). The CDR3 sequence is 16 residues long. Germline CDR1 is SEHNR and CDR2 is FQNEAQ (reference sequence). Trimming removed 0 bases from V and 3 bases from J, with 14 bases in between. This chain's CDR3 is CASSLAPPRADTEAFF. The CDR3 bases are TGTGCCAGCAGCTTAGCTCCTCCCAGGGCCGACACTGAAGCTTTCTTT.

The rearrangement joins TRBV11-3 to TRBJ2-7; TRBD2 might be the D (5 bases). The V end lost 1 base, the J end lost 6 bases, and 10 bases lay between the germline ends. This CDR3 has 13 residues. Per the germline V gene, CDR1 is SGHNT and CDR2 is YENEEA. CDR3 residues: CASSLGDGGEQYF. Written as DNA, the CDR3 is TGTGCCAGCAGCTTAGGAGACGGAGGCGAGCAGTACTTC.

The chain's CDR3 is CASSYSSGRRTPVGEQYF. The CDR3 DNA follows: TGTGCCAGCAGTTATTCCAGCGGACGGCGGACCCCGGTGGGCGAGCAGTACTTC. The chain recombines TRBV6-2 or TRBV6-3 with TRBJ2-7; the D gene is possibly TRBD2 (5 bases). Germline loops: CDR1 MNHEY, CDR2 SVGEGT. There are 18 residues in the CDR3. Deletions cut 3 bases from V and 6 bases from J, with 27 bases between.

This clone was seen more than once but under ten times. The rearrangement links TRBV19 to TRBJ1-2, with TRBD1 as a possible D gene (5 bases). Germline CDR1 reads LNHDA; CDR2 reads SQIVND (reference sequence). The CDR3 totals 14 residues. Trimming took 5 bases from V and 8 from J, leaving 18 bases between them. CDR3 bases: TGTGCCAGTAGTTCGCGTGACAGCCGCGGAGGCTACACCTTC. Its translation: CASSSRDSRGGYTF.

The chain is built from TRBV24-1 and TRBJ1-2; D unclear. This CDR3 has 15 amino acids. Trimming pared 3 bases from V and 2 bases from J, leaving 12 bases between. Per germline, CDR1 KGHDR and CDR2 SFDVKD. CDR3 nucleotides: TGTGCCACCAGTGATCCCGGCGGGGTCAACTATGGCTACACCTTC. Amino acid sequence: CATSDPGGVNYGYTF.

CDR3 bases: TGTGCCACCAGCGGAAGGGGGACGGCTGGCTACACCTTC. Its translation: CATSGRGTAGYTF. The V gene is TRBV15, the J gene TRBJ1-2; the D gene is possibly TRBD1 (6 bases). The CDR3 is 13 residues long. The germline gives CDR1 LNHNV, CDR2 YYDKDF (reference sequence). V lost 5 bases to trimming and J lost 7 bases, with 14 bases between them.

This chain connects TRBV9 to TRBJ2-7, with TRBD2 identical over 15 bases. Germline CDR1 SGDLS, CDR2 YYNGEE. After removal of 3 bases from V and 0 bases from J, the junction contained 7 bases not matched to a gene. This CDR3 contains 18 residues. The CDR3 DNA reads TGTGCCAGCAGCGGGGGACTAGCGGGAGGACCCAGCTCCTACGAGCAGTACTTC. It yields the protein CASSGGLAGGPSSYEQYF. The full variable domain, in which reference TRBV9 and TRBJ2-7 provide the parts outside the CDR3, is DSGVTQTPKHLITATGQRVTLRCSPRSGDLSVYWYQQSLDQGLQFLIQYYNGEERAKGNILERFSAQQFPDLHSELNLSSLELGDSALYFCASSGGLAGGPSSYEQYFGPGTRLTVT.

J is TRBJ1-3 and V is TRBV5-4; no reliable D call. V lost 5 bases, J lost 3 bases, and 9 bases lay in between. Per the germline V gene, CDR1 is SGHNT and CDR2 is YYREEE (reference sequence). The CDR3 spans 13 residues. As DNA, the CDR3 is TGTGCCAGCAGTCGGGTGGGTGGAAACACCATATATTTT. Translated, it gives CASSRVGGNTIYF.

V gene TRBV6-4 combines with J gene TRBJ2-1; D perhaps matches TRBD2 (6 bases). Trimming took 6 bases from V and 0 from J, leaving 15 bases between them. The CDR3 is 16 residues long. Per the germline V gene, CDR1 is MRHNA and CDR2 is SNTAGT. The CDR3 sequence is CASSPLALSSYNEQFF. The CDR3 coding sequence is TGTGCCAGCAGCCCCCTAGCGCTGAGCTCCTACAATGAGCAGTTCTTC.

The chain couples TRBV6-5 to TRBJ1-2; D is possibly TRBD1 (6 bases). V dropped 7 bases and J dropped 5 bases, with 17 bases sitting between them. The CDR3 extends over 14 amino acids. Germline lookup yields CDR1 MNHEY and CDR2 SVGAGI. CDR3 sequence reads: CASIKGDMVYGYTF. The CDR3 DNA reads TGTGCCAGCATTAAAGGGGACATGGTGTATGGCTACACCTTC.

This rearrangement joins TRBV27 to TRBJ2-1, with 9 bases lining up with TRBD2. J gave up 7 bases and V 6 bases, and 13 bases lay outside the gene matches. CDR1 MNHEY and CDR2 SMNVEV come from the germline V gene (reference sequence). The CDR3 has 16 residues. The CDR3 here is CASRGLAGARGNEQFF. The CDR3 DNA reads as TGTGCCAGCAGGGGCTTAGCGGGAGCGCGGGGAAATGAGCAGTTCTTC.

The V and J genes are TRBV2 and TRBJ1-4; D gene uncertain. There are 11 residues in the CDR3. Germline CDR1 SNHLY, CDR2 FYNNEI. Trimming took 6 bases from V and 8 from J, leaving 7 bases between them. Here the CDR3 reads CASRAREKLFF. CDR3 sequence (DNA): TGTGCCAGCAGAGCCCGGGAAAAACTGTTTTTT.

The gene calls are TRBV28 and TRBJ1-2; 7 nucleotides agree with TRBD1. V was clipped by 6 bases and J by 4 bases; unmatched bases: 5. The CDR3 totals 13 residues. Germline loops: CDR1 MDHEN, CDR2 SYDVKM. The DNA of the CDR3 is TGTGCCAGCAGCAACGACAGGGTCTATGGCTACACCTTC. Protein: CASSNDRVYGYTF.

The V and J genes are TRBV25-1 and TRBJ2-2; D possibly corresponds to TRBD2 (6 bases). The V gene's germline CDR1 is MGHDK and CDR2 SYGVNS. This CDR3 is built from 16 residues. The V gene lost 0 bases and the J gene lost 4 bases, with 12 bases spanning the gap. The CDR3 DNA follows: TGTGCCAGCAGTGAATACGGGTGGAGGGGCACCGGGGAGCTGTTTTTT. It specifies CASSEYGWRGTGELFF.

The rearrangement uses TRBV15 and TRBJ1-2; 10 bases fit TRBD1. V lost 5 bases, J lost 1 base, and 4 bases stayed unmatched. The CDR3 has 15 residues. Germline assignment: CDR1 LNHNV and CDR2 YYDKDF (reference sequence). CDR3 amino acids: CATSAGTGDNYGYTF. CDR3 sequence (DNA): TGTGCCACCAGCGCCGGGACAGGGGATAACTATGGCTACACCTTC.

This sequence joins TRBV14 and TRBJ1-5; D uncertain. This CDR3 contains 17 residues. Trimming stripped 0 bases from V and 7 bases from J, with 19 bases between. Germline V gene sequence: CDR1 SGHDN, CDR2 FVKESK. DNA of the CDR3: TGTGCCAGCAGCCAAGATCGGGCGGGTTGGCCTAAGCAGCCCCAGCATTTT. Its translation is CASSQDRAGWPKQPQHF.

The genes are TRBV2 and TRBJ1-2; 7 bases fit TRBD1. With 0 bases clipped from V and 2 bases from J, the junction kept 6 bases outside the gene matches. The CDR3 spans 16 residues. From germline, CDR1 is SNHLY and CDR2 FYNNEI. This CDR3 is CASSEALGQLNYGYTF. CDR3 in DNA: TGTGCCAGCAGTGAAGCGCTGGGACAGCTGAACTATGGCTACACCTTC.

The chain couples TRBV3-1 (or the pseudogene TRBV3-2) to TRBJ1-5; TRBD1 matches at 11 bases. Germline lookup yields CDR1 LGHDT and CDR2 YNNKEL (reference sequence). CDR3 length: 18 amino acids. V dropped 1 base and J dropped 1; count of bases not matched to a gene: 6. CDR3 region: CASSQGLGQGASNQPQHF. DNA of the CDR3: TGTGCCAGCAGCCAAGGTTTAGGACAGGGGGCAAGCAATCAGCCCCAGCATTTT.

The gene calls are TRBV4-1 and TRBJ1-2; no clear D gene. V dropped 0 bases and J dropped 4 bases, with 12 bases sitting between them. This CDR3 comprises 15 residues. Germline lookup yields CDR1 MGHRA and CDR2 YSYEKL. This CDR3 is CASSQDQVQSYGYTF. The CDR3 region has the DNA TGCGCCAGCAGCCAAGATCAAGTACAGTCCTATGGCTACACCTTC.

This clone was recorded only once. The V call is TRBV5-1, the J call TRBJ2-2; the D is unclear. The CDR3 length is 13 residues. The germline gives CDR1 SGHRS, CDR2 YFSETQ. The germline V and J ends were trimmed by 2 bases and 4 bases, with 6 bases remaining between them. For the CDR3, the DNA is TGCGCCAGCAGCTTCTATGCCACCGGGGAGCTGTTTTTT. Translated: CASSFYATGELFF. The full variable domain, its missing parts supplied by reference TRBV5-1 and TRBJ2-2, is KAGVTQTPRYLIKTRGQQVTLSCSPISGHRSVSWYQQTPGQGLQFLFEYFSETQRNKGNFPGRFSGRQFSNSRSEMNVSTLELGDSALYLCASSFYATGELFFGEGSRLTVL.

V is TRBV6-6 and J is TRBJ1-6, with a possible D match to TRBD1 (6 bases). The CDR3 loop spans 14 amino acids. V gave up 6 bases and J gave up 6 bases, with 12 bases separating them. Germline V gene data show CDR1 as MNHNY and CDR2 as SVGAGI (reference sequence). CDR3 residues: CASSRDISNSPLHF. In nucleotides, the CDR3 is TGTGCCAGCAGCCGGGACATCAGTAATTCACCCCTCCACTTT.

On this clone: Other DNA sequences from this sample encode an identical CDR3 as well. The chain joins TRBV5-4 to TRBJ2-1; weak D call: TRBD1 (5 bases). V was shortened by 0 bases and J by 0 bases, with 7 bases between the two germline ends. The CDR3 has 15 amino acids. The germline gives CDR1 SGHNT, CDR2 YYREEE (reference sequence). The CDR3 is CASSLGGSSYNEQFF. In DNA form, the CDR3 reads TGTGCCAGCAGCTTGGGGGGCAGCTCCTACAATGAGCAGTTCTTC.

The chain links TRBV3-1 (or the pseudogene TRBV3-2) to TRBJ1-1, with a possible D match to TRBD1 (5 bases). V shed 6 bases and J shed 4 bases, with 6 bases lying between them. This CDR3 region has 11 residues. Per the germline V gene, CDR1 is LGHDT and CDR2 is YNNKEL (reference sequence). In nucleotides, the CDR3 is TGTGCCAGCAGTCAGGGCACTGAAGCTTTCTTT. It translates to CASSQGTEAFF.

The chain couples TRBV7-2 to TRBJ2-4; a weak D match, TRBD1 (5 bases). V lost 0 bases, J lost 6 bases, and 15 bases lay in between. The germline gives CDR1 SGHTA, CDR2 FQGNSA. The CDR3 runs to 16 residues. CDR3 nucleotides: TGTGCCAGCAGCTTAGCTTTCAGGGAATGGGGAAACATTCAGTACTTC. Its protein product is CASSLAFREWGNIQYF.

The chain links TRBV19 to TRBJ2-1, with D tentatively TRBD2 (7 bases). The germline gives CDR1 LNHDA, CDR2 SQIVND (reference sequence). Deletions cut 5 bases from V and 6 bases from J, with 17 bases between. This CDR3 is built from 15 residues. The CDR3 region has the DNA TGTGCCAGTAGTCAAGGGGGAGGGGCTCCCAATGAGCAGTTCTTC. Its protein is CASSQGGGAPNEQFF.

The sample holds a few counts of this clone. The chain joins TRBV3-1 (or the pseudogene TRBV3-2) to TRBJ1-2; 9 nucleotides match TRBD1. V gave up 5 bases and J gave up 3 bases; unmatched junction bases: 10. The CDR3 runs to 16 residues. Germline V gene lookup returns CDR1 LGHDT and CDR2 YNNKEL (reference sequence). This CDR3 is CASSSDRGVGYYGYTF. CDR3 nucleotides: TGTGCCAGCAGCTCCGACAGGGGGGTTGGGTACTATGGCTACACCTTC.

The V and J genes are TRBV4-1 and TRBJ1-2; D gene ambiguous. Trimming shortened V by 0 bases and J by 0 bases, and 5 bases separated the two germline ends. Germline V gene data show CDR1 as MGHRA and CDR2 as YSYEKL. This CDR3 is 14 amino acids long. The CDR3 reads CASSQDPANYGYTF. The CDR3 coding sequence is TGCGCCAGCAGCCAAGACCCAGCTAACTATGGCTACACCTTC.